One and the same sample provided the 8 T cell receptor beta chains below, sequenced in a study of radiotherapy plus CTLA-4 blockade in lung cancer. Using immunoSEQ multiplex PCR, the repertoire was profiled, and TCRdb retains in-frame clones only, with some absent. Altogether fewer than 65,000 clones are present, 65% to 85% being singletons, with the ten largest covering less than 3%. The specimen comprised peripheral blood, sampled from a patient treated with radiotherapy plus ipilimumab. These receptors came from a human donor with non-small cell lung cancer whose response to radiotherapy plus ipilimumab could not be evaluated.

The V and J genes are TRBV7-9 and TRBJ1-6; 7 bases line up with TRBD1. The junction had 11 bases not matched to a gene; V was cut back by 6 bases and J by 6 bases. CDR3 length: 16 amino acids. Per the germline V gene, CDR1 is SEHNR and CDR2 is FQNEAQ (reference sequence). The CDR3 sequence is CASRPDFTGVNSPLHF. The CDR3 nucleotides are TGTGCCAGCAGACCGGATTTCACAGGGGTTAATTCACCCCTCCACTTT.

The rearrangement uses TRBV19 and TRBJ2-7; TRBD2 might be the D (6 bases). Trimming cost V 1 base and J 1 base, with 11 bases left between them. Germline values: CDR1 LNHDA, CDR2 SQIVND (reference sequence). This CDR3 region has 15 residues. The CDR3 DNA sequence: TGTGCCAGTAGTATAGCCGCGGGGCAGTCCTACGAGCAGTACTTC. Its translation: CASSIAAGQSYEQYF.

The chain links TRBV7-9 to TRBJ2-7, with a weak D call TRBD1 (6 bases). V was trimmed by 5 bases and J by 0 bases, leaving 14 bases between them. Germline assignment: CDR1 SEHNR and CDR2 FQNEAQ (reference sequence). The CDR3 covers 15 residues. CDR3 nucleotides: TGTGCCAGCAGCGCCCGACAGGACAGCTCCTACGAGCAGTACTTC. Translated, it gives CASSARQDSSYEQYF.

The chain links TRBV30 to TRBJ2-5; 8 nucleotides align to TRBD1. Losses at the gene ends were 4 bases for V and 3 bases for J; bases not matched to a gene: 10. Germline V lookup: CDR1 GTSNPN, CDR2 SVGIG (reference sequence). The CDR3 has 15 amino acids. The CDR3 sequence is CAWTGKGQVEETQYF. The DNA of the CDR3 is TGTGCCTGGACCGGGAAGGGACAGGTCGAAGAGACCCAGTACTTC.

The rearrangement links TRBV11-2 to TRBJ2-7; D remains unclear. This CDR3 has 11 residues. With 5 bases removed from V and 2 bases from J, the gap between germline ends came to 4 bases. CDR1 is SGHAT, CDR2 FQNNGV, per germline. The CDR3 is CASSPAYEQYF. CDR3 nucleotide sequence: TGTGCCAGCAGCCCCGCCTACGAGCAGTACTTC.

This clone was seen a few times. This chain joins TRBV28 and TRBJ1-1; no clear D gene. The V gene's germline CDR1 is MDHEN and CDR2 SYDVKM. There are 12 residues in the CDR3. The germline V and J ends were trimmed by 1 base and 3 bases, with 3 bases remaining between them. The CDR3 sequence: CASSLSDTEAFF. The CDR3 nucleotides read TGTGCCAGCAGTTTATCGGACACTGAAGCTTTCTTT.

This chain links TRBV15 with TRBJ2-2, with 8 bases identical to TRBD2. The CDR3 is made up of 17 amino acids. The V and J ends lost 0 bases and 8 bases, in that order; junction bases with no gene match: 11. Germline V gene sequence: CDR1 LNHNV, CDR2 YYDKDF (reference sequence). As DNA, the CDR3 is TGTGCCACCAGCAGAGAAGGAGTACTAGCGGAGCAGGGGGAGCTGTTTTTT. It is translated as CATSREGVLAEQGELFF.

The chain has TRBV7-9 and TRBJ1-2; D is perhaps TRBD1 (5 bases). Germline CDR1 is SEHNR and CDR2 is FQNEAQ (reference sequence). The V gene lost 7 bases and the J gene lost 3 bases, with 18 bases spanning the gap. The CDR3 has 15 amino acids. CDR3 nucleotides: TGTGCCAGCACTAAAGCAGGGCAGGGCGACTATGGCTACACCTTC. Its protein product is CASTKAGQGDYGYTF.